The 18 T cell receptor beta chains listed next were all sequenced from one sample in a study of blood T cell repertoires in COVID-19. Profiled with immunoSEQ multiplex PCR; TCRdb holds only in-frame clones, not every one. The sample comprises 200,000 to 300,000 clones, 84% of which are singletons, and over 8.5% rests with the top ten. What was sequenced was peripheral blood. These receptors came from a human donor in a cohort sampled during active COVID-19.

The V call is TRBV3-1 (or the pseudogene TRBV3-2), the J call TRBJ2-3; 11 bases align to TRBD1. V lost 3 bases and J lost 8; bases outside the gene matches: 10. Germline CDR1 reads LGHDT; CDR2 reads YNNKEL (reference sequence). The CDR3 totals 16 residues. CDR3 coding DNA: TGTGCCAGCAGCCAGCCGGGACAGGGGGTTTCAGGTACGCAGTATTTT. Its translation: CASSQPGQGVSGTQYF.

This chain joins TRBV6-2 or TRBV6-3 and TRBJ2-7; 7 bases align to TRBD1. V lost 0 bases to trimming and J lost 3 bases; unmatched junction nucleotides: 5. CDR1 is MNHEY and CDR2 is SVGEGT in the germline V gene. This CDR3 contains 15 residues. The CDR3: CASSYSRDRVYEQYF. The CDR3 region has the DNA TGTGCCAGCAGTTACTCGAGAGACAGGGTCTACGAGCAGTACTTC.

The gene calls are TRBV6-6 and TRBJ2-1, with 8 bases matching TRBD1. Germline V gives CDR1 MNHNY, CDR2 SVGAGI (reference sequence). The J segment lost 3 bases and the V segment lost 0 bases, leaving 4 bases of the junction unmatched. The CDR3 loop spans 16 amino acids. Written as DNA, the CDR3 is TGTGCCAGCAGTTACTCGGCAGGGGGCTTCTACAATGAGCAGTTCTTC. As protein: CASSYSAGGFYNEQFF.

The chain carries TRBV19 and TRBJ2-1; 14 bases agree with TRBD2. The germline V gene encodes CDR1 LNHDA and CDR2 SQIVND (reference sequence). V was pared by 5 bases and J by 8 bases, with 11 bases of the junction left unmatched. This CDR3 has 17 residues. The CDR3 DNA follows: TGTGCCAGTAGTTTGACTTCGGGACTAGCGGGAGACTATGAGCAGTTCTTC. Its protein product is CASSLTSGLAGDYEQFF.

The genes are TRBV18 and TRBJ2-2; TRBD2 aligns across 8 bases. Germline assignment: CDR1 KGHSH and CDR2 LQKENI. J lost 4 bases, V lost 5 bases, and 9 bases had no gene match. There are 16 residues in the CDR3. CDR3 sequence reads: CASSVRAGVVTGELFF. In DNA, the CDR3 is TGTGCCAGCTCAGTCCGAGCGGGAGTGGTCACCGGGGAGCTGTTTTTT.

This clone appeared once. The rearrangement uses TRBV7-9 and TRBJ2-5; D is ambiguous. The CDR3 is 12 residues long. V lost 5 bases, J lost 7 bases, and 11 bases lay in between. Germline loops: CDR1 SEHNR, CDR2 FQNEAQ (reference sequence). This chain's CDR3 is CASSAPQSTQYF. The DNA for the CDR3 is TGTGCCAGCAGCGCCCCCCAGTCGACCCAGTACTTC.

In DNA form, the CDR3 reads TGTGCCAGCAGCCAGGGGAGTAAGCAGTACTTC. This codes for CASSQGSKQYF. V and J are TRBV14 and TRBJ2-7; a weak D match, TRBD2 (5 bases). The CDR3 consists of 11 residues. V dropped 3 bases and J dropped 8 bases, with 8 bases sitting between them. The germline V gene encodes CDR1 SGHDN and CDR2 FVKESK.

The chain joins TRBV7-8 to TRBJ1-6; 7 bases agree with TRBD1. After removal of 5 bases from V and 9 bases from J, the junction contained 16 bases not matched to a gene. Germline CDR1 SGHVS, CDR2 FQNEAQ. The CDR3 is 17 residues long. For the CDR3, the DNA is TGTGCCAGCAGCGTAGGCCTCCTCCGGGACAGTTTTTCACCCCTCCACTTT. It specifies CASSVGLLRDSFSPLHF. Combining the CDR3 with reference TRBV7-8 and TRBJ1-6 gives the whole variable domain GAGVSQSPRYKVAKRGQDVALRCDPISGHVSLFWYQQALGQGPEFLTYFQNEAQLDKSGLPSDRFFAERPEGSVSTLKIQRTQQEDSAVYLCASSVGLLRDSFSPLHFGNGTRLTVT.

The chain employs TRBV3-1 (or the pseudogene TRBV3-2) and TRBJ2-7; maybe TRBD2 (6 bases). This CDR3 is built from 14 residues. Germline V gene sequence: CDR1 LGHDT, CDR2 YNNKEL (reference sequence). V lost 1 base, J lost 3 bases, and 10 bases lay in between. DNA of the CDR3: TGTGCCAGCAGCCAAGCGGGAGAGTTCTACGAGCAGTACTTC. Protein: CASSQAGEFYEQYF.

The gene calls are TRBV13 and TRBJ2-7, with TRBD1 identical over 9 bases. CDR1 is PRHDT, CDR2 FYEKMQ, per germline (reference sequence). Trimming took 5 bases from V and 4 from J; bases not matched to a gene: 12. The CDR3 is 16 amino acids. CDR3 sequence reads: CASSLHSTGGPYEQYF. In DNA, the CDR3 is TGTGCCAGCAGCCTACACTCGACAGGGGGACCTTACGAGCAGTACTTC.

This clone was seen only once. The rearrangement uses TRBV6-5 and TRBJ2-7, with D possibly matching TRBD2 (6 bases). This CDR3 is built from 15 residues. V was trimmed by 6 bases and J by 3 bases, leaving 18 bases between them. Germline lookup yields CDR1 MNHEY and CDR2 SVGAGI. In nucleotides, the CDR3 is TGTGCCAGCAGCCGACTCCGGGACTCCTACTACGAGCAGTACTTC. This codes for CASSRLRDSYYEQYF.

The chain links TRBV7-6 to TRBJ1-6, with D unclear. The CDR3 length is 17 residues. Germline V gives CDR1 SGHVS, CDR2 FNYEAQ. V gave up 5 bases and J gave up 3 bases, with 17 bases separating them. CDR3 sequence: CASSPVAGGYYNSPLHF. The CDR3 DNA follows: TGTGCCAGCAGCCCGGTGGCGGGTGGATACTATAATTCACCCCTCCACTTT. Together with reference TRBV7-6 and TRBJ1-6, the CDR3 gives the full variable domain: GAGVSQSPRYKVTKRGQDVALRCDPISGHVSLYWYRQALGQGPEFLTYFNYEAQQDKSGLPNDRFSAERPEGSISTLTIQRTEQRDSAMYRCASSPVAGGYYNSPLHFGNGTRLTVT.

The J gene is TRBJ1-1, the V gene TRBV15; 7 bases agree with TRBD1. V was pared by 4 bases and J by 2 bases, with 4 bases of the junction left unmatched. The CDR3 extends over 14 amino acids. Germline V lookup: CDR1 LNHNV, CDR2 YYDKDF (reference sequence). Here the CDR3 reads CATSIPGGNTEAFF. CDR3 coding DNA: TGTGCCACCAGCATTCCAGGGGGAAACACTGAAGCTTTCTTT.

CDR3 region: CASSVGVASSYEQYF. In DNA, the CDR3 is TGTGCCAGCAGCGTAGGGGTAGCGTCCTCCTACGAGCAGTACTTC. The V and J genes are TRBV9 and TRBJ2-7, with a tentative D call TRBD2 (5 bases). V lost 0 bases to trimming and J lost 0 bases, with 10 bases between them. The germline gives CDR1 SGDLS, CDR2 YYNGEE. This CDR3 comprises 15 residues.

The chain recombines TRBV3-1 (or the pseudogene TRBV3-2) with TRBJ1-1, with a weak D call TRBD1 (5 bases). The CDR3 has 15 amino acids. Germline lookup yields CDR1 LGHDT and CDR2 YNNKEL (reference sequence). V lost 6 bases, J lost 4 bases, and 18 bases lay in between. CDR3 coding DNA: TGTGCCAGCAGACGCGAAACGGGGGGGGTCACTGAAGCTTTCTTT. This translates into CASRRETGGVTEAFF.

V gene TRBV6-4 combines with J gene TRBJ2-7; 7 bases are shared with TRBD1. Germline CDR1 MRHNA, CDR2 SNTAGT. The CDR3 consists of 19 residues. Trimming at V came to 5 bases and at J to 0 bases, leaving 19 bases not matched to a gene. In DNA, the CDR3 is TGTGCCAGCAGTCTTACTAACGGGACAGACGCTCCCTACTCCTACGAGCAGTACTTC. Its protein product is CASSLTNGTDAPYSYEQYF.

Written as DNA, the CDR3 is TGTGCCAGCAGCCCACTAGCGGGGGGAACCGGGGGTGAGCAGTTCTTC. This sequence encodes CASSPLAGGTGGEQFF. V gene TRBV13 combines with J gene TRBJ2-1; TRBD2 aligns across 12 bases. The germline CDR1 and CDR2 sequences are PRHDT and FYEKMQ (reference sequence). The CDR3 spans 16 residues. The ends lost 5 bases at V and 9 bases at J; junction bases unmatched: 11. Filled out from reference TRBV13 and TRBJ2-1, the complete variable domain reads AAGVIQSPRHLIKEKRETATLKCYPIPRHDTVYWYQQGPGQDPQFLISFYEKMQSDKGSIPDRFSAQQFSDYHSELNMSSLELGDSALYFCASSPLAGGTGGEQFFGPGTRLTVL.

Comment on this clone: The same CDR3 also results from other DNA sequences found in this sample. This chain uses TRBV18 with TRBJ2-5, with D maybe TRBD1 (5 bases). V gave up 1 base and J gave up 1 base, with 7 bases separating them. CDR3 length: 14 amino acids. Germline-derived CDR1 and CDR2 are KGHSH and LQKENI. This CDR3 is CASSPQGLQETQYF. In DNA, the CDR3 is TGTGCCAGCTCACCACAGGGGCTCCAAGAGACCCAGTACTTC.